Shown below are 28 T cell receptor beta chains from a single sample sequenced in a study of T cells in Graves' hyperthyroidism and ophthalmopathy. Amplified TCR beta CDR3 regions came from RNA transcripts. TCR CDR3 underwent first-round RT-PCR with the HTBI primer set. TCRdb reprocessed the multiplex PCR reads with MiXCR, giving one entry per CDR3 protein. The table records around 450,000 distinct CDR3 sequences, 15% to 19% of them present only once. Specimen: blood. The origin of the receptors is a woman under 30 with Graves' hyperthyroidism.

V is TRBV10-3 and J is TRBJ2-1; the D is unclear. The CDR3 has 14 amino acids. Germline V gene sequence: CDR1 ENHRY, CDR2 SYGVKD. Trimming removed 6 bases from V and 0 bases from J, with 9 bases in between. In DNA form, the CDR3 reads TGTGCCATCAGAGGTGGCATCTCCTACAATGAGCAGTTCTTC. Protein product: CAIRGGISYNEQFF.

The table lists this clonotype with a few counts. The chain combines TRBV20-1 with TRBJ2-5, with a weak D call TRBD1 (5 bases). The germline V gene has CDR1 DFQATT and CDR2 SNEGSKA (reference sequence). V was shortened by 1 base and J by 4 bases, with 7 bases between the two germline ends. The CDR3 length is 12 residues. CDR3 DNA sequence: TGCAGTGCTAGAGGACAGACAGAGACCCAGTACTTC. Translation: CSARGQTETQYF.

This clonotype was counted at least ten times. The chain is built from TRBV29-1 and TRBJ1-2; TRBD1 matches 7 bases. Germline V CDR1 and CDR2: SQVTM, ANQGSEA. This CDR3 is 12 amino acids long. The J segment lost 4 bases and the V segment lost 7 bases, leaving 6 bases of the junction unmatched. Here the CDR3 DNA reads TGCAGCGCTGCGACAGGGACCTATGGCTACACCTTC. Its translation is CSAATGTYGYTF.

The sample holds many counts of this clonotype. The V call is TRBV12-3 or TRBV12-4, the J call TRBJ2-1; 10 bases line up with TRBD1. The CDR3 has 15 amino acids. V lost 5 bases and J lost 7; bases outside the gene matches: 8. CDR3 residues: CASSEPGQGKNEQFF. The DNA for the CDR3 is TGTGCCAGCAGTGAACCGGGACAGGGGAAGAATGAGCAGTTCTTC.

This clonotype was observed many times. The J gene is TRBJ2-1, the V gene TRBV20-1, with D tentatively TRBD1 or TRBD2 (5 bases each). V was shortened by 1 base and J by 7 bases, with 5 bases between the two germline ends. Germline V gives CDR1 DFQATT, CDR2 SNEGSKA (reference sequence). This CDR3 spans 11 amino acids. The CDR3: CSARGGNEQFF. The CDR3 DNA follows: TGCAGTGCTAGAGGGGGGAATGAGCAGTTCTTC.

As to this clonotype: This may come from a read error, since a much larger clone is one base off. The gene calls are TRBV5-1 and TRBJ2-7; D possibly corresponds to TRBD2 (6 bases). With 4 bases removed from V and 7 bases from J, the gap between germline ends came to 21 bases. CDR1 is SGHRS and CDR2 is YFSETQ in the germline V gene. The CDR3 runs to 15 residues. DNA for the CDR3: TGCGCCAGCAGCCTACCTGGGAGGAGTGCGTGGGAGCAGTACTTC. Amino acid sequence: CASSLPGRSAWEQYF.

The chain combines TRBV5-8 with TRBJ2-7, with 9 bases matching TRBD1. In germline, CDR1 is SGHTS, CDR2 YDEGEE. Germline trimming cut 2 bases from V and 5 bases from J; bases unmatched to any gene: 11. CDR3 length: 16 amino acids. The CDR3 loop reads CASSFMTGGLKDEQYF. CDR3 sequence (DNA): TGTGCCAGCAGCTTTATGACAGGGGGGTTAAAGGACGAGCAGTACTTC.

This clonotype was seen ten or more times. CDR3 amino acids: CASSGPGKSSYNEQFF. The CDR3 DNA follows: TGCGCCAGCAGTGGACCAGGGAAGAGCTCCTACAATGAGCAGTTCTTC. This chain uses TRBV10-1 with TRBJ2-1, with TRBD1 as a possible D gene (5 bases). Germline V gene sequence: CDR1 WNHNN, CDR2 SYGVQD (reference sequence). This CDR3 is built from 16 residues. Trimming cost V 4 bases and J 0 bases, with 13 bases left between them.

The V gene is TRBV18, the J gene TRBJ2-1; D remains unclear. Germline V CDR1 and CDR2: KGHSH, LQKENI. This CDR3 contains 13 residues. The V end lost 4 bases, the J end lost 10 bases, and 14 bases lay between the germline ends. The CDR3 loop reads CASSLPGPQEQFF. The CDR3 DNA follows: TGTGCCAGCTCACTTCCCGGGCCCCAGGAGCAGTTCTTC.

This clonotype was detected many times. V gene TRBV11-2 combines with J gene TRBJ2-7, with 12 bases lining up with TRBD2. With 5 bases clipped from V and 3 bases from J, the junction kept 2 bases outside the gene matches. The germline CDR1 and CDR2 sequences are SGHAT and FQNNGV. CDR3 length equals 14 residues. The DNA of the CDR3 is TGTGCCAGCAGCATACTAGCGGGGGGCTACGAGCAGTACTTC. Amino acids: CASSILAGGYEQYF. Together with reference TRBV11-2 and TRBJ2-7, the CDR3 gives the full variable domain: EAGVAQSPRYKIIEKRQSVAFWCNPISGHATLYWYQQILGQGPKLLIQFQNNGVVDDSQLPKDRFSAERLKGVDSTLKIQPAKLEDSAVYLCASSILAGGYEQYFGPGTRLTVT.

This chain connects TRBV27 to TRBJ2-1, with TRBD2 identical over 10 bases. CDR1 MNHEY and CDR2 SMNVEV come from the germline V gene (reference sequence). Trimming removed 4 bases from V and 0 bases from J; junction bases left unmatched: 9. The CDR3 spans 18 residues. CDR3 nucleotide sequence: TGTGCCAGCAGTTCAAATCAGGTAGCGGGAGGCTCCTACAATGAGCAGTTCTTC. Protein sequence: CASSSNQVAGGSYNEQFF.

V is TRBV15 and J is TRBJ1-2; the D is unclear. The V end was cut by 0 bases, the J end by 5 bases, with 13 bases between. The CDR3 has 15 residues. CDR1 is LNHNV and CDR2 is YYDKDF in the germline V gene (reference sequence). Written as DNA, the CDR3 is TGTGCCACCAGCAGAGAAATTCTGAGTGGGTATGGCTACACCTTC. Its translation is CATSREILSGYGYTF. Full variable domain (outside the CDR3, taken from reference TRBV15 and TRBJ1-2): DAMVIQNPRYQVTQFGKPVTLSCSQTLNHNVMYWYQQKSSQAPKLLFHYYDKDFNNEADTPDNFQSRRPNTSFCFLDIRSPGLGDTAMYLCATSREILSGYGYTFGSGTRLTVV.

This sequence joins TRBV12-3 or TRBV12-4 and TRBJ1-2; D might be TRBD1 (5 bases). The CDR3 is 15 residues long. V gave up 6 bases and J gave up 0 bases, with 14 bases separating them. CDR3: CASSTGTEANYGYTF. The CDR3 bases are TGTGCCAGCAGCACCGGGACGGAAGCTAACTATGGCTACACCTTC.

The table lists this clonotype with a few counts. The gene calls are TRBV5-5 and TRBJ1-2; D is unclear. Trimming took 4 bases from V and 3 from J, leaving 10 bases between them. Germline V lookup: CDR1 SGHKS, CDR2 YYEKEE (reference sequence). This CDR3 contains 13 residues. The CDR3, as DNA: TGTGCCAGCAGCGGAACTCTTTACTATGGCTACACCTTC. It specifies CASSGTLYYGYTF.

This clonotype was seen ten or more times. This chain joins TRBV28 and TRBJ2-5, with TRBD2 matching over 8 bases. The CDR3 is made up of 15 amino acids. CDR1 and CDR2 from the germline V gene are MDHEN and SYDVKM. The V gene end was trimmed by 4 bases and the J gene end by 6 bases; junction bases not matched to a gene: 10. The CDR3 coding sequence is TGTGCCAGCAGTTCCCGCGGGGCGGGGGGCCAGACCCAGTACTTC. Protein product: CASSSRGAGGQTQYF.

This rearrangement joins TRBV20-1 to TRBJ1-1; TRBD1 might be the D (6 bases). This CDR3 comprises 15 residues. V lost 0 bases and J 10 bases, leaving 21 bases between the germline ends. Looked up from germline, CDR1 is DFQATT and CDR2 is SNEGSKA (reference sequence). CDR3 residues: CSARDRRDRYRVAFF. The CDR3, as DNA: TGCAGTGCTAGAGATCGGAGAGACAGGTACCGAGTAGCTTTCTTT.

The table lists this clonotype with many counts. The V and J genes are TRBV5-4 and TRBJ2-7, with 10 bases aligning to TRBD2. CDR1 and CDR2 from the germline V gene are SGHNT and YYREEE (reference sequence). The CDR3 totals 15 residues. V dropped 3 bases and J dropped 2; count of bases not matched to a gene: 5. This CDR3 reads CASSSGLAKAYEQYF. CDR3 sequence (DNA): TGTGCCAGCAGCTCGGGACTAGCGAAAGCCTACGAGCAGTACTTC. Full variable domain (remainder filled in from reference TRBV5-4 and TRBJ2-7): ETGVTQSPTHLIKTRGQQVTLRCSSQSGHNTVSWYQQALGQGPQFIFQYYREEENGRGNFPPRFSGLQFPNYSSELNVNALELDDSALYLCASSSGLAKAYEQYFGPGTRLTVT.

This clonotype was observed at least ten times. The chain is built from TRBV2 and TRBJ2-2; maybe TRBD1 (5 bases). V gave up 5 bases and J gave up 7 bases, with 17 bases separating them. CDR1 is SNHLY, CDR2 FYNNEI, per germline. The CDR3 sequence is 15 residues long. CDR3 loop: CASSTQGFRGGELFF. The CDR3 coding sequence is TGTGCCAGCAGTACCCAGGGTTTTCGTGGCGGGGAGCTGTTTTTT.

This clonotype appeared a few times. The chain joins TRBV6-4 to TRBJ1-6; D possibly corresponds to TRBD1 (5 bases). Germline V lookup: CDR1 MRHNA, CDR2 SNTAGT. Trimming cost V 6 bases and J 9 bases, with 18 bases left between them. The CDR3 totals 15 residues. CDR3 coding DNA: TGTGCCAGCAGCCGGGACGACGGTCCTAGTTCACCCCTCCACTTT. This encodes CASSRDDGPSSPLHF.

The chain is built from TRBV19 and TRBJ2-2; 12 nucleotides line up with TRBD1. J was trimmed by 4 bases and V by 1 base; bases with no gene match: 4. From germline, CDR1 is LNHDA and CDR2 SQIVND (reference sequence). The CDR3 runs 17 residues. The CDR3 DNA reads as TGTGCCAGTAGTATAGGGGGGACAGGGGGCGTCACCGGGGAGCTGTTTTTT. Encoded protein: CASSIGGTGGVTGELFF.

This rearrangement joins TRBV6-5 to TRBJ2-2, with D tentatively TRBD2 (7 bases). Germline V gene sequence: CDR1 MNHEY, CDR2 SVGAGI. Trimming took off 2 bases at V and 2 bases at J, with 15 bases between the two ends. The CDR3 runs to 17 residues. CDR3 coding DNA: TGTGCCAGCAGTTACCTACGGGGGGCCTACAACACCGGGGAGCTGTTTTTT. Residues: CASSYLRGAYNTGELFF.

This clonotype appeared many times. CDR3 in amino acids: CSALGPGALAGEQYF. The CDR3 DNA is TGCAGTGCACTAGGGCCGGGAGCTCTGGCGGGCGAGCAGTACTTC. The rearrangement joins TRBV20-1 to TRBJ2-7; TRBD2 might be the D (6 bases). Germline CDR1 and CDR2: DFQATT and SNEGSKA (reference sequence). Trimming took off 6 bases at V and 6 bases at J, with 24 bases between the two ends. The CDR3 length is 15 residues.

The rearrangement joins TRBV20-1 to TRBJ2-3; 8 bases align to TRBD2. The CDR3 consists of 14 residues. Germline values: CDR1 DFQATT, CDR2 SNEGSKA (reference sequence). V lost 3 bases to trimming and J lost 5 bases; unmatched junction nucleotides: 7. CDR3 nucleotide sequence: TGCAGTGCTAGGGCGGGGGGTAAGGGAGATACGCAGTATTTT. This sequence encodes CSARAGGKGDTQYF.

This clonotype was picked up many times. The J gene is TRBJ2-3, the V gene TRBV13; 12 nucleotides agree with TRBD2. Germline trimming cut 5 bases from V and 3 bases from J; bases unmatched to any gene: 3. The CDR3 is 15 amino acids. Germline values: CDR1 PRHDT, CDR2 FYEKMQ (reference sequence). The CDR3 here is CASSKTSGRTDTQYF. CDR3 nucleotides: TGTGCCAGCAGCAAGACTAGCGGGAGAACAGATACGCAGTATTTT.

This clonotype was observed at least ten times. The V gene is TRBV6-5, the J gene TRBJ1-1; possible D gene TRBD1, 5 bases. The V gene lost 2 bases and the J gene lost 4 bases, with 8 bases spanning the gap. The CDR3 contains 13 residues. CDR1 is MNHEY, CDR2 SVGAGI, per germline. The CDR3 region is CASSYLGVTEAFF. The CDR3, as DNA: TGTGCCAGCAGTTACCTAGGGGTCACTGAAGCTTTCTTT.

The genes are TRBV9 and TRBJ2-3; possibly TRBD2 for D (6 bases). Germline CDR1 reads SGDLS; CDR2 reads YYNGEE. The germline V and J ends were trimmed by 4 bases and 2 bases, with 14 bases remaining between them. The CDR3 spans 15 residues. The CDR3 coding sequence is TGTGCCAGCAGCCCAACGGGGCGGGACACAGATACGCAGTATTTT. It yields the protein CASSPTGRDTDTQYF.

This clonotype was found many times. The J gene is TRBJ1-1, the V gene TRBV12-3 or TRBV12-4; no definite D call. The CDR3 runs to 12 residues. Trimming stripped 7 bases from V and 5 bases from J, with 11 bases between. In DNA, the CDR3 is TGTGCCAGCAAGGACGCCGGGACTGAAGCTTTCTTT. As protein: CASKDAGTEAFF.

This clonotype was observed a few times. The J gene is TRBJ2-2, the V gene TRBV4-3, with D unresolved. From germline, CDR1 is LGHNA and CDR2 YSLEER. Trimming pared 0 bases from V and 12 bases from J, leaving 29 bases between. CDR3 length equals 19 residues. The CDR3 loop reads CASSQDTVGTVLQEWKLFF. The CDR3 nucleotides are TGCGCCAGCAGCCAAGATACTGTTGGTACGGTACTTCAAGAGTGGAAGCTGTTTTTT.